This T cell receptor beta chain is drawn from a study of shared clonotypes between healthy human individuals. The naive CD8 subset, CD45RO-negative cells positively selected for CCR7, excluded terminally differentiated effector memory CD45RA+ cells. Overall study results and limits: Some naive CD4 clonotypes, 5% to 5.5%, turned up in common across a handful of donors. Only blood underwent sampling, and tissue repertoires likely differ.

The table came from immunoSEQ multiplex PCR; TCRdb's copy has only in-frame clones and leaves some out. The profile shows about 2 million clones, about 95% of them singletons. V dropped 5 bases and J dropped 4 bases, with 18 bases sitting between them. Looked up from germline, CDR1 is SGHVS and CDR2 is FNYEAQ. This CDR3 comprises 16 residues. With regard to this clone: Its antigen remains unidentified.

J is TRBJ2-1 and V is TRBV7-6; possibly TRBD2 for D (6 bases). The sequence was obtained from a man between 18 and 35 years old in good health. The specimen was naive CD8+ T cells sorted from blood. Written as DNA, the CDR3 is TGTGCCAGCAGCCCGCGGGCCGTGGGACTGTACAATGAGCAGTTCTTC. It yields the protein CASSPRAVGLYNEQFF.